One T cell receptor (beta chain) is described in this entry. Study processing details: Nucleated cell number was recorded as an estimate derived from reference gene primer amplification. The assay was immunoSEQ multiplex PCR, and TCRdb's table has in-frame clones only and misses some. V and J calls plus clone size are reproduced from that table; the DNA served to infer D and trimming. The repertoire holds more than 250,000 clones, with over 70% as singletons. There are 15 residues in the CDR3. The V gene's germline CDR1 is MNHEY and CDR2 SVGAGI. Between the trimmed V and J ends, which lost 2 bases and 4 bases, there was a span of 12 bases. This specimen belongs to a study of blood T cell repertoires in COVID-19. The overall study: From the United States, Italy and Spain came samples of acute and convalescent COVID-19.

The sample was peripheral blood. The chain links TRBV6-5 to TRBJ1-3; possible D gene TRBD1, 5 bases. This TCR came from a woman aged 45-59 years with acute or convalescent COVID-19. CDR3 region: CASSYDGRAGNTIYF. CDR3 nucleotides: TGTGCCAGCAGTTACGACGGCAGGGCAGGAAACACCATATATTTT.